The 14 T cell receptor beta chains reported below all come from one sample, sequenced in a study of glioma-infiltrating T cells. Using RNA template, CDR3s of TCR alpha and beta were amplified with iRepertoire arm-PCR. TCRdb passed the multiplex PCR reads through MiXCR, listing each CDR3 protein once. The table has 20,000 to 25,000 distinct CDR3 sequences, roughly 24% seen once. The sample was glioma tissue, nonneoplastic brain tissue, or PBMCs (not recorded which). These receptors were collected from a human donor with low-grade glioma or glioblastoma, undergoing nonglioma brain surgery, or in good health (not recorded which).

This clonotype was seen a handful of times. V gene TRBV29-1 combines with J gene TRBJ2-5; 8 bases are shared with TRBD1. Germline V gene lookup returns CDR1 SQVTM and CDR2 ANQGSEA. This CDR3 comprises 14 residues. The trim removed 6 bases at V and 0 bases at J, leaving 6 bases unmatched. The chain's CDR3 is CSVRQGPDQETQYF. The DNA of the CDR3 is TGCAGCGTACGACAGGGGCCCGACCAAGAGACCCAGTACTTC.

This clonotype was observed a handful of times. The V call is TRBV29-1, the J call TRBJ1-1; D remains ambiguous. Trimming left V 7 bases short and J 4 bases short, with 13 bases between. The CDR3 length is 12 residues. Germline CDR1 reads SQVTM; CDR2 reads ANQGSEA. The CDR3 loop is CSGDRVGTEAFF. DNA of the CDR3: TGCAGCGGAGACCGGGTGGGCACTGAAGCTTTCTTT.

This clonotype was seen ten or more times. V gene TRBV24-1 combines with J gene TRBJ2-3; 10 nucleotides agree with TRBD2. With 5 bases clipped from V and 0 bases from J, the junction kept 4 bases outside the gene matches. The CDR3 covers 16 residues. Germline CDR1 and CDR2: KGHDR and SFDVKD. DNA for the CDR3: TGTGCCACCAGTGGGGGACTAGCGAAGAGCACAGATACGCAGTATTTT. This encodes CATSGGLAKSTDTQYF.

In this sample, this clonotype turned up a few times. This sequence joins TRBV5-1 and TRBJ1-5, with a tentative D call TRBD1 (6 bases). Germline V CDR1 and CDR2: SGHRS, YFSETQ. This CDR3 has 12 amino acids. The germline V and J ends were trimmed by 4 bases and 8 bases, with 10 bases remaining between them. CDR3 DNA sequence: TGCGCCAGCAGCCCGGAGGGGGAGCCCCAGCATTTT. As protein: CASSPEGEPQHF. Full variable domain (missing parts from reference TRBV5-1 and TRBJ1-5): KAGVTQTPRYLIKTRGQQVTLSCSPISGHRSVSWYQQTPGQGLQFLFEYFSETQRNKGNFPGRFSGRQFSNSRSEMNVSTLELGDSALYLCASSPEGEPQHFGDGTRLSIL.

Comment on this clonotype: One base away lies a much larger clone, so this may be a sequencing read error. The missing conserved phenylalanine or tryptophan at the end of this CDR3 makes a read error likely. The V gene is TRBV19, the J gene TRBJ2-1; possible D gene TRBD2, 7 bases. Trimming removed 10 bases from V and 7 bases from J, with 17 bases in between. The CDR3 totals 13 residues. The germline V gene encodes CDR1 LNHDA and CDR2 SQIVND (reference sequence). DNA of the CDR3: TGTGCCACCTCTCTGGGGGGGGCAAATGAGCAGTTCCTC. Translation gives CATSLGGANEQFL.

This clonotype has at least ten counts. This chain uses TRBV9 with TRBJ2-3, with D unclear. V lost 0 bases, J lost 4 bases, and 6 bases lay in between. Germline CDR1 SGDLS, CDR2 YYNGEE. The CDR3 sequence is 13 residues long. Here the CDR3 reads CASSVAFPDTQYF. The CDR3 DNA sequence: TGTGCCAGCAGCGTAGCTTTCCCAGATACGCAGTATTTT.

CDR3: CAWNSAGGYQETQYF. In DNA, the CDR3 is TGTGCCTGGAATTCCGCGGGGGGCTACCAAGAGACCCAGTACTTC. The chain couples TRBV30 to TRBJ2-5; TRBD2 aligns across 8 bases. The CDR3 is 15 amino acids. V trimming: 4 bases; J trimming: 0 bases; junction bases outside the gene matches: 7. CDR1 and CDR2 (germline): GTSNPN, SVGIG (reference sequence).

Many counts were recorded for this clonotype. The V call is TRBV28, the J call TRBJ1-5; weak D call: TRBD1 (5 bases). V dropped 6 bases and J dropped 1 base, with 16 bases sitting between them. This CDR3 contains 16 residues. Germline V gives CDR1 MDHEN, CDR2 SYDVKM. The CDR3 nucleotides are TGTGCCAGCAGACAATCCGGCCGGGGGAGCAATCAGCCCCAGCATTTT. It yields the protein CASRQSGRGSNQPQHF.

This clonotype was counted between two and nine times. The chain carries TRBV28 and TRBJ2-4; 7 bases agree with TRBD1. The CDR3 has 14 amino acids. V lost 5 bases to trimming and J lost 4 bases; unmatched junction nucleotides: 5. Germline CDR1 and CDR2: MDHEN and SYDVKM. In DNA form, the CDR3 reads TGTGCCAGCAGTGAAGGGGGCGAGAAAAACATTCAGTACTTC. It specifies CASSEGGEKNIQYF.

In DNA, the CDR3 is TGTGCCATCAGTGAACGTGGGGGGGACAATGAGCAGTTCTTC. Its translation is CAISERGGDNEQFF. J is TRBJ2-1 and V is TRBV10-3; 7 bases align to TRBD2. The CDR3 has 14 amino acids. Germline assignment: CDR1 ENHRY and CDR2 SYGVKD. Trimming took 3 bases from V and 5 from J; bases not matched to a gene: 4.

This clonotype turned up a few times. V is TRBV12-3 or TRBV12-4 and J is TRBJ2-3; D unclear. The V end lost 7 bases, the J end lost 6 bases, and 20 bases lay between the germline ends. The CDR3 consists of 15 residues. CDR3 sequence (DNA): TGTGCCAGCACGCCATTCGAAGCGTCGCCGGATACGCAGTATTTT. It specifies CASTPFEASPDTQYF.

This clonotype was seen many times. The chain carries TRBV5-4 and TRBJ2-3; weak D call: TRBD2 (6 bases). CDR1 and CDR2 from the germline V gene are SGHNT and YYREEE (reference sequence). CDR3 length: 15 amino acids. V lost 1 base to trimming and J lost 7 bases, with 16 bases between them. This CDR3 reads CASSLSSAPLNTQYF. CDR3 DNA sequence: TGTGCCAGCAGCTTGTCTAGCGCCCCGCTAAATACGCAGTATTTT.

The chain joins TRBV11-2 to TRBJ1-1; D unresolved. CDR1 and CDR2 from the germline V gene are SGHAT and FQNNGV. The CDR3 has 14 amino acids. The ends were cut back, 6 bases at V and 1 base at J, with 12 bases in the middle. This CDR3 is CASRGWRQNTEAFF. In DNA, the CDR3 is TGTGCCAGCAGGGGGTGGAGGCAGAACACTGAAGCTTTCTTT.

This clonotype was picked up a small number of times. V and J are TRBV5-1 and TRBJ2-7; D gene uncertain. CDR3 size: 14 residues. V gave up 4 bases and J gave up 6 bases, with 17 bases separating them. Germline CDR1 SGHRS, CDR2 YFSETQ. CDR3 nucleotide sequence: TGCGCCAGCAGCGTCAGGCCGCAATACGGCGAGCAGTACTTC. It translates to CASSVRPQYGEQYF.